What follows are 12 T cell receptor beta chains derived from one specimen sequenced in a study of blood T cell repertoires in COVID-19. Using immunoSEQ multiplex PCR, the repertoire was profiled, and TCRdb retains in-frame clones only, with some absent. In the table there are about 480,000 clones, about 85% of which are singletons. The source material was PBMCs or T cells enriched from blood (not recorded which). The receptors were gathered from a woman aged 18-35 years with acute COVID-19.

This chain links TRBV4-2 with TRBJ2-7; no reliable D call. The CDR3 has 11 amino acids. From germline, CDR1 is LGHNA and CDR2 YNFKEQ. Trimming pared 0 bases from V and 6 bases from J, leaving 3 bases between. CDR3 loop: CASSQEAEQYF. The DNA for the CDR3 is TGTGCCAGCAGCCAAGAAGCCGAGCAGTACTTC.

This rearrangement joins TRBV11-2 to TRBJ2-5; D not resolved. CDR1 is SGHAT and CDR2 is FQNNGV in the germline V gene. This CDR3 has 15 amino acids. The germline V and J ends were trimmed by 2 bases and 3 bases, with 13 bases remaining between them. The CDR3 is CASSLIAEKKETQYF. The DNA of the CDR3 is TGTGCCAGCAGCTTAATTGCGGAAAAAAAAGAGACCCAGTACTTC.

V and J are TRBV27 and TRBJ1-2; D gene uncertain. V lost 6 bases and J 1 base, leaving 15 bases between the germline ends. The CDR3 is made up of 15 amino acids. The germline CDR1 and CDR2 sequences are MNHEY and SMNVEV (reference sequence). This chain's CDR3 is CASSQAGGLNYGYTF. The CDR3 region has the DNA TGTGCCAGCAGCCAAGCCGGAGGGCTTAACTATGGCTACACCTTC.

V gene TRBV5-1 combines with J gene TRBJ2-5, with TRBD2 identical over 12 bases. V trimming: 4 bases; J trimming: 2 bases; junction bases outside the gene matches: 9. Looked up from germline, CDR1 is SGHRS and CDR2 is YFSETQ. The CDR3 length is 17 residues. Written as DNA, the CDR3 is TGCGCCAGCAGCCGAGGGACTAGCGGGCTGACTCAAGAGACCCAGTACTTC. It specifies CASSRGTSGLTQETQYF.

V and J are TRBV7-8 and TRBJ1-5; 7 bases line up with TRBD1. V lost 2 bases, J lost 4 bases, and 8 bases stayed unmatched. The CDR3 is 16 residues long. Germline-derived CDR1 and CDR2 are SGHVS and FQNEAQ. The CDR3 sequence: CASSLLPAQGNQPQHF. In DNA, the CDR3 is TGTGCCAGCAGCTTACTACCGGCACAGGGGAATCAGCCCCAGCATTTT.

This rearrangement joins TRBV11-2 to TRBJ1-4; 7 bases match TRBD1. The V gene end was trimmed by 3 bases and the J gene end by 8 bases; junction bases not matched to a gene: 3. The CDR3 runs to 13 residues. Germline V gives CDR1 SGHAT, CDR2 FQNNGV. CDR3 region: CASSFDRAEKLFF. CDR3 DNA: TGTGCCAGCAGCTTCGACAGGGCAGAAAAACTGTTTTTT.

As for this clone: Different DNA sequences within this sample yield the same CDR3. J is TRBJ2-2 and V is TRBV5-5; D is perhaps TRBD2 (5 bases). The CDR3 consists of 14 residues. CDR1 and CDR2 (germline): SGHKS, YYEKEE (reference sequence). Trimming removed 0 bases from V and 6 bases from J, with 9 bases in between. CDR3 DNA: TGTGCCAGCAGCTTGGCGGGGTGGGCCGGGGAGCTGTTTTTT. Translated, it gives CASSLAGWAGELFF. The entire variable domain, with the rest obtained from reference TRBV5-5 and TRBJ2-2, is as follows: DAGVTQSPTHLIKTRGQQVTLRCSPISGHKSVSWYQQVLGQGPQFIFQYYEKEERGRGNFPDRFSARQFPNYSSELNVNALLLGDSALYLCASSLAGWAGELFFGEGSRLTVL.

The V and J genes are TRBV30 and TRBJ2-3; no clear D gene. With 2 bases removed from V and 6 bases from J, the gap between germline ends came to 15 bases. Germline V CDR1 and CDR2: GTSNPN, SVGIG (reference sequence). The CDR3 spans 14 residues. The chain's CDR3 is CAWSTPMASDTQYF. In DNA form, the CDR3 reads TGTGCCTGGAGTACCCCCATGGCATCGGATACGCAGTATTTT.

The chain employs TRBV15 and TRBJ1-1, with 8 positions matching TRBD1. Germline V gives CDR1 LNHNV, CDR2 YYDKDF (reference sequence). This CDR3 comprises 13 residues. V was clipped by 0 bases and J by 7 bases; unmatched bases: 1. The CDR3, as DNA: TGTGCCACCAGCAGAGATGGGACAGGTGAAGCTTTCTTT. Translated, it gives CATSRDGTGEAFF.

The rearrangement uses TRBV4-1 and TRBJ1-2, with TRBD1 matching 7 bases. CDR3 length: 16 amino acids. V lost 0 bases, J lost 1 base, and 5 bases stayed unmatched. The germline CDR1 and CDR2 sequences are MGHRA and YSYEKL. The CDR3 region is CASSQEIDRDNYGYTF. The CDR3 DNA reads TGCGCCAGCAGCCAAGAAATTGACAGGGATAACTATGGCTACACCTTC.

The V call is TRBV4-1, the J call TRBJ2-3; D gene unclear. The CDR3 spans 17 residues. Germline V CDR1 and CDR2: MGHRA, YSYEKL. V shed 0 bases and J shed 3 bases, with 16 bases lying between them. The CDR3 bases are TGCGCCAGCAGCCAAGAAAGAATGGCCCCGGAGACAGATACGCAGTATTTT. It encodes CASSQERMAPETDTQYF.

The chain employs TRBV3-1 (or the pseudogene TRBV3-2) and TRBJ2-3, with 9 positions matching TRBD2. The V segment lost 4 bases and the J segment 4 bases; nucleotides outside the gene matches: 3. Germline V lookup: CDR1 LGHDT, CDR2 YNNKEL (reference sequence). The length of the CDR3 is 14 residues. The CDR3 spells CASSRGTSSDTQYF. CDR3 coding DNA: TGTGCCAGCAGCCGCGGGACTAGCTCAGATACGCAGTATTTT.